This TCR beta chain came from a study of tumor-infiltrating lymphocytes in primary liver carcinoma. Findings and limits, study-wide: Compared with blood, tumor repertoires held significantly more in their top 250 clones.

A constant-region primer primed TCR beta cDNA synthesis from 400 to 550 ng of total RNA. Slightly modified ARM-PCR, run as three nested multiplex PCR rounds, produced the TCR beta libraries. TCRdb reanalysed the multiplex PCR reads using MiXCR and keeps one entry per CDR3 protein. The profile shows 100,000 or so distinct CDR3 sequences, around 63% of them singletons. Without any cell sorting, about 18-30 mg of bulk tissue yielded co-extracted RNA and DNA. Every patient in the cohort had a primary liver carcinoma. That carcinoma was treated by surgical resection. Per tumor, sampling covered five separate regions. Every tumor specimen contained over 85% viable tumor cells. Of note for this clonotype: Its specificity is not known. A read error may account for a junction end that differs from germline.

The sequence came from a woman between 55 and 75 years old with primary liver carcinoma and hepatitis B virus infection. The sample was liver tumor tissue from sampling region 5. Subset meaning: tumor region T5, tumor centre.

The CDR3 region is CASSLDVQIARNIQYF. CDR3 DNA: TGTGCCAGTAGCTTAGACGTTCAGATAGCCAGAAACATTCAGTACTTC. V is TRBV11-3 and J is TRBJ2-4; D uncertain. The CDR3 length is 16 residues. The V gene's germline CDR1 is SGHNT and CDR2 YENEEA.